The 30 T cell receptor beta chains below all came from one sample that was sequenced in a study of blood T cell repertoires in COVID-19. Produced via immunoSEQ multiplex PCR; TCRdb's table is partial and in-frame only. This table holds roughly 300,000 clones, approximately 90% found once. Sequenced material: PBMCs or T cells enriched from blood (not recorded which). The receptors shown here come from a woman under 30 who had recovered from COVID-19.

V and J are TRBV27 and TRBJ2-1; tentative D call: TRBD2 (6 bases). CDR1 and CDR2 (germline): MNHEY, SMNVEV (reference sequence). V lost 6 bases to trimming and J lost 6 bases, with 12 bases between them. The CDR3 is 13 amino acids. The CDR3, as DNA: TGTGCCAGCAGCCGGGACTCGGGCAATGAGCAGTTCTTC. Translated: CASSRDSGNEQFF.

V usage is TRBV28 and J usage is TRBJ1-5; a possible D gene is TRBD1 (5 bases). This CDR3 is built from 16 residues. Germline V gives CDR1 MDHEN, CDR2 SYDVKM. V lost 4 bases and J 6 bases, leaving 19 bases between the germline ends. For the CDR3, the DNA is TGTGCCAGCAGTTACCTTGGGGGGGATGTAAGTCAGCCCCAGCATTTT. Its translation is CASSYLGGDVSQPQHF. Complete variable domain (other parts from reference TRBV28 and TRBJ1-5): DVKVTQSSRYLVKRTGEKVFLECVQDMDHENMFWYRQDPGLGLRLIYFSYDVKMKEKGDIPEGYSVSREKKERFSLILESASTNQTSMYLCASSYLGGDVSQPQHFGDGTRLSIL.

The V and J genes are TRBV2 and TRBJ1-1; D is undetermined. CDR1 and CDR2 from the germline V gene are SNHLY and FYNNEI. V was pared by 5 bases and J by 7 bases, with 8 bases between. This CDR3 has 11 residues. CDR3 loop: CASSTAGEAFF. The CDR3 DNA sequence: TGTGCCAGCAGTACCGCAGGTGAAGCTTTCTTT.

V is TRBV7-3 and J is TRBJ1-2; D gene ambiguous. V gave up 4 bases and J gave up 8 bases, with 17 bases separating them. Germline assignment: CDR1 SGHTA and CDR2 FQGTGA. This CDR3 contains 14 residues. The CDR3 loop reads CASSSSLTREGYTF. The CDR3 DNA follows: TGTGCCAGCAGCTCGAGTCTAACGAGGGAGGGCTACACCTTC.

The rearrangement links TRBV19 to TRBJ1-1; D unresolved. There are 12 residues in the CDR3. Germline V CDR1 and CDR2: LNHDA, SQIVND (reference sequence). V dropped 3 bases and J dropped 3 bases, with 5 bases sitting between them. The CDR3 region has the DNA TGTGCCAGTAGTATGGACTACACTGAAGCTTTCTTT. Its protein is CASSMDYTEAFF.

V gene TRBV11-2 combines with J gene TRBJ1-2; TRBD1 agrees at 9 bases. The junction had 4 bases not matched to a gene; V was cut back by 4 bases and J by 4 bases. Germline CDR1 and CDR2: SGHAT and FQNNGV. The CDR3 consists of 14 residues. As DNA, the CDR3 is TGTGCCAGCAGCTGGACGGGACAGGGCTATGGCTACACCTTC. Encoded protein: CASSWTGQGYGYTF.

The table lists this clone with a count of one. The chain carries TRBV14 and TRBJ1-1; 10 positions match TRBD1. V lost 1 base, J lost 3 bases, and 5 bases stayed unmatched. Germline loops: CDR1 SGHDN, CDR2 FVKESK. The CDR3 length is 16 residues. The CDR3 DNA follows: TGTGCCAGCAGCCAAGGGACAGGGGGGTTTTACACTGAAGCTTTCTTT. Translation gives CASSQGTGGFYTEAFF.

The genes are TRBV3-1 (or the pseudogene TRBV3-2) and TRBJ1-1; D is undetermined. V lost 4 bases to trimming and J lost 10 bases, with 19 bases between them. This CDR3 is built from 14 residues. Germline V gene data show CDR1 as LGHDT and CDR2 as YNNKEL (reference sequence). The DNA for the CDR3 is TGTGCCAGCAGCCCTTCAGGCGGGTTGACGGTAGCTTTCTTT. Translation gives CASSPSGGLTVAFF.

This clone was detected only a few times. Written as DNA, the CDR3 is TGTGCCAGCAGCTACCAGACAGGGGGTCATGGCTACACCTTC. This encodes CASSYQTGGHGYTF. V is TRBV6-5 and J is TRBJ1-2; 9 positions agree with TRBD1. V was pared by 6 bases and J by 6 bases, with 8 bases of the junction left unmatched. The CDR3 covers 14 residues. The germline V gene has CDR1 MNHEY and CDR2 SVGAGI.

The V and J genes are TRBV6-5 and TRBJ1-6; D gene ambiguous. Trimming pared 6 bases from V and 10 bases from J, leaving 16 bases between. CDR3 length: 14 amino acids. From germline, CDR1 is MNHEY and CDR2 SVGAGI. CDR3 in amino acids: CASREPWGGSPLHF. CDR3 DNA: TGTGCCAGCAGGGAGCCCTGGGGAGGCTCACCCCTCCACTTT.

The chain recombines TRBV19 with TRBJ1-5, with D unresolved. The V gene lost 6 bases and the J gene lost 5 bases, with 14 bases spanning the gap. The CDR3 is 14 amino acids. The V gene's germline CDR1 is LNHDA and CDR2 SQIVND (reference sequence). The CDR3 DNA is TGTGCCAGTAGGGCGGCCCAGTCATATCAGCCCCAGCATTTT. Its protein product is CASRAAQSYQPQHF.

This clone is a singleton in its sample. The rearrangement joins TRBV23-1 to TRBJ1-2, with D hard to call. TRBV23-1 is classed as an ORF, of uncertain function. Trimming took 4 bases from V and 3 from J, leaving 24 bases between them. The CDR3 contains 18 residues. The CDR3 DNA reads as TGCGCCAGCAGTCGCCAGCGGACTCGTCAGACCCTTTACTATGGCTACACCTTC. As protein: CASSRQRTRQTLYYGYTF.

CDR3 amino acids: CASSEARSGVYSYTF. The DNA for the CDR3 is TGTGCCAGCAGTGAGGCGAGGTCAGGGGTCTACAGCTACACCTTC. The genes are TRBV6-1 and TRBJ1-2; D might be TRBD1 (6 bases). The germline V and J ends were trimmed by 3 bases and 9 bases, with 20 bases remaining between them. Germline V lookup: CDR1 MNHNS, CDR2 SASEGT. The CDR3 extends over 15 amino acids.

The CDR3: CASSPQQGMNTEAFF. For the CDR3, the DNA is TGTGCCAGCAGTCCGCAACAGGGGATGAACACTGAAGCTTTCTTT. The chain carries TRBV6-5 and TRBJ1-1, with TRBD1 identical over 7 bases. Germline CDR1 is MNHEY and CDR2 is SVGAGI. V gave up 5 bases and J gave up 0 bases; unmatched junction bases: 6. The CDR3 has 15 residues.

The chain uses TRBV5-1 and TRBJ2-7; D remains unclear. The V end lost 3 bases, the J end lost 0 bases, and 16 bases lay between the germline ends. This CDR3 contains 16 residues. Germline values: CDR1 SGHRS, CDR2 YFSETQ. CDR3 region: CASSYSPDTLSYEQYF. The CDR3 region has the DNA TGCGCCAGCAGCTACTCTCCCGACACGCTCTCCTACGAGCAGTACTTC.

This chain uses TRBV2 with TRBJ2-7, with D hard to call. The CDR3 is 12 amino acids. Germline CDR1 reads SNHLY; CDR2 reads FYNNEI. V was cut by 3 bases and J by 3 bases, with 6 bases left in between. This chain's CDR3 is CASSEYLYEQYF. CDR3 DNA sequence: TGTGCCAGCAGTGAGTATCTCTACGAGCAGTACTTC.

The CDR3 sequence is CASSWTSGKGYEQYF. CDR3 nucleotides: TGCGCCAGCAGCTGGACTAGCGGGAAAGGGTACGAGCAGTACTTC. The chain carries TRBV5-1 and TRBJ2-7; TRBD2 aligns across 12 bases. This CDR3 is built from 15 residues. J was trimmed by 4 bases and V by 3 bases; bases with no gene match: 5. Looked up from germline, CDR1 is SGHRS and CDR2 is YFSETQ.

The rearrangement joins TRBV7-8 to TRBJ2-3, with a weak D call TRBD1 (6 bases). CDR1 SGHVS and CDR2 FQNEAQ come from the germline V gene. V lost 5 bases to trimming and J lost 0 bases, with 15 bases between them. This CDR3 contains 16 residues. The CDR3 spells CASSPLPGQSTDTQYF. The DNA of the CDR3 is TGTGCCAGCAGCCCCCTGCCCGGACAGAGCACAGATACGCAGTATTTT.

This chain uses TRBV19 with TRBJ2-7; 10 bases are a match to TRBD2. CDR1 is LNHDA, CDR2 SQIVND, per germline (reference sequence). This CDR3 has 13 amino acids. V was clipped by 7 bases and J by 2 bases; unmatched bases: 2. Here the CDR3 reads CASKTSGTYEQYF. DNA of the CDR3: TGTGCCAGTAAAACTAGCGGGACCTACGAGCAGTACTTC.

The chain recombines TRBV28 with TRBJ1-5; 7 positions agree with TRBD1. Losses at the gene ends were 4 bases for V and 6 bases for J; bases not matched to a gene: 6. The CDR3 loop spans 14 amino acids. The germline V gene has CDR1 MDHEN and CDR2 SYDVKM. The CDR3 sequence: CASSYSGQAQPQHF. As DNA, the CDR3 is TGTGCCAGCAGTTACTCAGGACAGGCTCAGCCCCAGCATTTT.

The chain couples TRBV7-9 to TRBJ2-5, with D perhaps matching TRBD2 (6 bases). The CDR3 has 14 amino acids. Trimming removed 9 bases from V and 5 bases from J, with 19 bases in between. CDR1 and CDR2 (germline): SEHNR, FQNEAQ (reference sequence). The CDR3 bases are TGTGCCAGTACCGGAGGGGCGGGGCAGGAGACCCAGTACTTC. It codes for CASTGGAGQETQYF.

The chain uses TRBV4-1 and TRBJ2-1; 7 nucleotides align to TRBD2. Germline CDR1 and CDR2: MGHRA and YSYEKL. The CDR3 runs 16 residues. J gave up 0 bases and V 0 bases, and 2 bases lay outside the gene matches. CDR3 in amino acids: CASSQEGGSSYNEQFF. In DNA, the CDR3 is TGCGCCAGCAGCCAAGAGGGCGGGAGCTCCTACAATGAGCAGTTCTTC.

The table lists this clone with a count of one. V and J are TRBV4-1 and TRBJ1-1, with TRBD1 matching 8 bases. Losses at the gene ends were 0 bases for V and 0 bases for J; bases not matched to a gene: 6. The germline CDR1 and CDR2 sequences are MGHRA and YSYEKL. This CDR3 has 17 residues. The CDR3: CASSQDPGTGMNTEAFF. Here the CDR3 DNA reads TGCGCCAGCAGCCAAGATCCCGGGACAGGTATGAACACTGAAGCTTTCTTT.

The CDR3 sequence is CASSITGTGGLYEQYF. Here the CDR3 DNA reads TGTGCCAGTAGTATCACCGGGACAGGGGGTCTCTACGAGCAGTACTTC. This rearrangement joins TRBV19 to TRBJ2-7, with 11 bases aligning to TRBD1. Looked up from germline, CDR1 is LNHDA and CDR2 is SQIVND (reference sequence). This CDR3 has 16 amino acids. The J segment lost 3 bases and the V segment lost 3 bases, leaving 7 bases of the junction unmatched. The whole variable domain, filled in from reference TRBV19 and TRBJ2-7, reads DGGITQSPKYLFRKEGQNVTLSCEQNLNHDAMYWYRQDPGQGLRLIYYSQIVNDFQKGDIAEGYSVSREKKESFPLTVTSAQKNPTAFYLCASSITGTGGLYEQYFGPGTRLTVT.

The chain carries TRBV3-1 (or the pseudogene TRBV3-2) and TRBJ2-1; 14 nucleotides align to TRBD2. There are 14 residues in the CDR3. Losses at the gene ends were 4 bases for V and 10 bases for J; bases not matched to a gene: 3. Germline loops: CDR1 LGHDT, CDR2 YNNKEL (reference sequence). The CDR3 loop reads CASSRGLAGAEQFF. The CDR3 DNA reads TGTGCCAGCAGCCGGGGACTAGCGGGGGCCGAGCAGTTCTTC.

The chain is built from TRBV19 and TRBJ1-1; no clear D. Germline V gene lookup returns CDR1 LNHDA and CDR2 SQIVND (reference sequence). The CDR3 has 13 residues. Trimming took off 3 bases at V and 0 bases at J, with 5 bases between the two ends. CDR3 in amino acids: CASSINMNTEAFF. CDR3 nucleotide sequence: TGTGCCAGTAGTATTAATATGAACACTGAAGCTTTCTTT. Supplemented by reference TRBV19 and TRBJ1-1, the full variable domain reads DGGITQSPKYLFRKEGQNVTLSCEQNLNHDAMYWYRQDPGQGLRLIYYSQIVNDFQKGDIAEGYSVSREKKESFPLTVTSAQKNPTAFYLCASSINMNTEAFFGQGTRLTVV.

This clone was counted only a few times. The gene calls are TRBV19 and TRBJ2-3; 7 bases map to TRBD1. The V gene end was trimmed by 4 bases and the J gene end by 7 bases; junction bases not matched to a gene: 8. Germline lookup yields CDR1 LNHDA and CDR2 SQIVND (reference sequence). The CDR3 sequence is 14 residues long. The CDR3 DNA is TGTGCCAGTAGTAAAACAGGGGTCGGAAATACGCAGTATTTT. Translating gives CASSKTGVGNTQYF. Filled out from reference TRBV19 and TRBJ2-3, the complete variable domain reads DGGITQSPKYLFRKEGQNVTLSCEQNLNHDAMYWYRQDPGQGLRLIYYSQIVNDFQKGDIAEGYSVSREKKESFPLTVTSAQKNPTAFYLCASSKTGVGNTQYFGPGTRLTVL.

This clone was observed a few times. The rearrangement links TRBV9 to TRBJ1-6; D gene unclear. Germline CDR1 reads SGDLS; CDR2 reads YYNGEE. The ends were cut back, 0 bases at V and 8 bases at J, with 6 bases in the middle. This CDR3 spans 13 amino acids. The CDR3 DNA is TGTGCCAGCAGCGTAGCTGAGGATTCACCCCTCCACTTT. Amino acids: CASSVAEDSPLHF.

This chain connects TRBV15 to TRBJ1-1, with D maybe TRBD1 (6 bases). V lost 2 bases to trimming and J lost 1 base, with 17 bases between them. The CDR3 has 17 amino acids. CDR1 and CDR2 (germline): LNHNV, YYDKDF (reference sequence). The CDR3 DNA follows: TGTGCCACCAGCAGACATAACGCCAGGACAGCGAACACTGAAGCTTTCTTT. Translated, it gives CATSRHNARTANTEAFF. Full variable domain (missing parts from reference TRBV15 and TRBJ1-1): DAMVIQNPRYQVTQFGKPVTLSCSQTLNHNVMYWYQQKSSQAPKLLFHYYDKDFNNEADTPDNFQSRRPNTSFCFLDIRSPGLGDTAMYLCATSRHNARTANTEAFFGQGTRLTVV.

This chain joins TRBV9 and TRBJ2-7; D is perhaps TRBD2 (5 bases). Germline CDR1 reads SGDLS; CDR2 reads YYNGEE. The V end lost 0 bases, the J end lost 5 bases, and 12 bases lay between the germline ends. The CDR3 spans 14 residues. DNA for the CDR3: TGTGCCAGCAGCGTAGCTGGCGGGTTCAACGAGCAGTACTTC. Protein: CASSVAGGFNEQYF.